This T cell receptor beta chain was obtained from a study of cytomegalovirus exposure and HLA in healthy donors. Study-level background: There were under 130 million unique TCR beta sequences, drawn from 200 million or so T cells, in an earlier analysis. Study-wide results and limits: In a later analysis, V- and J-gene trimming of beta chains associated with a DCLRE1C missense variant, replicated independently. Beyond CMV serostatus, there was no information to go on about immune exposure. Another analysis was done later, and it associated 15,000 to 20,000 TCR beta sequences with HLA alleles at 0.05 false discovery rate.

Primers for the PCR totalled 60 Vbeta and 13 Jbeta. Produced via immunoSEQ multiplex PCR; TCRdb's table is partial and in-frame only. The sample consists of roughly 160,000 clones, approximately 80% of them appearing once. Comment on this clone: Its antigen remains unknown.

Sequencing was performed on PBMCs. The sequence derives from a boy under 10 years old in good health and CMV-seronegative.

The CDR3 nucleotides read TGTGCCAGCAGTGAGCGGGATACGCAGTATTTT. Protein sequence: CASSERDTQYF. The V gene is TRBV2, the J gene TRBJ2-3; D unresolved. The CDR3 runs 11 residues. From germline, CDR1 is SNHLY and CDR2 FYNNEI. The V and J ends lost 3 bases and 6 bases respectively, with 4 bases between them.